This is a list of T cell receptor beta chains from one sample in a study of CD8 T cells in ankylosing spondylitis. From the 5' RACE reads, TCRdb called clonotypes with MiXCR, one entry per CDR3 protein. The sample has some 38,000 distinct CDR3 sequences; about a tenth are singletons. Sequencing was carried out using blood, either unsorted or a sorted T cell fraction (not recorded which). These receptors were taken from a male donor with ankylosing spondylitis or in good health (not recorded which). Both conserved end residues are part of each CDR3. A D gene is named only where the DNA matches it firmly. Not every row has a clone size; where given, it reads once, few, many or a size class.

clone size	V gene	J gene	D gene	CDR3 protein	CDR3 DNA
many	TRBV6-2/TRBV6-3	TRBJ2-7	.	CASRRREGNYEQYF	TGTGCCAGCAGACGCCGGGAAGGGAACTACGAGCAGTACTTC
many	TRBV7-2	TRBJ1-1	.	CASSLYPTEAFF	TGTGCCAGCAGCTTATACCCCACTGAAGCTTTCTTT
many	TRBV12-3/TRBV12-4	TRBJ2-1	TRBD1	CASSSRQGVNEQFF	TGTGCCAGCAGTTCCAGACAGGGGGTAAATGAGCAGTTCTTC
few	TRBV4-3	TRBJ2-1	.	CASSQEDGVNEQFF	TGCGCCAGCAGCCAAGAAGATGGTGTGAATGAGCAGTTCTTC
many	TRBV15	TRBJ2-7	.	CATSREPGVTEQYF	TGTGCCACCAGCAGAGAACCGGGGGTTACCGAGCAGTACTTC
many	TRBV4-1	TRBJ2-7	.	CASSPLEGVLSYEQYF	TGCGCCAGCAGCCCCCTTGAGGGGGTCCTCTCCTACGAGCAGTACTTC
medium-sized	TRBV20-1	TRBJ2-4	TRBD1	CSAIRDSVAKNIQYF	TGCAGTGCCATCCGGGACAGTGTAGCCAAAAACATTCAGTACTTC
many	TRBV20-1	TRBJ2-3	.	CSARDLLLDTQYF	TGCAGTGCTAGAGATTTGCTTTTAGATACGCAGTATTTT
.	TRBV2	TRBJ2-3	.	CASRMASQSDTQYF	TGTGCCAGCAGGATGGCTTCACAGTCCGATACGCAGTATTTT
many	TRBV29-1	TRBJ2-3	.	CSTSRPGTGTDTQYF	TGCAGCACGTCAAGGCCAGGGACGGGCACAGATACGCAGTATTTT
.	TRBV2	TRBJ2-7	.	CASSDAGLQYEQYF	TGTGCCAGCAGTGACGCCGGACTGCAATACGAGCAGTACTTC
many	TRBV5-6	TRBJ2-2	.	CASSARGYTGELFF	TGTGCCAGCAGCGCCCGGGGTTACACCGGGGAGCTGTTTTTT
.	TRBV19	TRBJ1-4	TRBD1	CASQKPGQKNEKLFF	TGTGCCAGCCAAAAACCGGGACAGAAGAATGAAAAACTGTTTTTT
many	TRBV6-1	TRBJ2-7	.	CASRERVAFDEQYF	TGTGCCAGCAGAGAGCGGGTAGCTTTCGACGAGCAGTACTTC
many	TRBV12-3/TRBV12-4	TRBJ2-3	.	CASKLGGQKGDTQYF	TGTGCCAGCAAACTGGGGGGCCAAAAAGGGGATACGCAGTATTTT
many	TRBV11-1	TRBJ2-1	TRBD2	CASSPELAGENEQFF	TGTGCCAGCAGCCCCGAACTAGCGGGAGAGAATGAGCAGTTCTTC
many	TRBV20-1	TRBJ2-1	TRBD1	CSANSGTGVGPGYNEQFF	TGCAGTGCCAACTCCGGGACAGGGGTGGGACCAGGATACAATGAGCAGTTCTTC
.	TRBV6-1	TRBJ1-1	TRBD1	CAGGQGGPNTEAFF	TGTGCCGGCGGACAGGGCGGGCCAAACACTGAAGCTTTCTTT
many	TRBV5-1	TRBJ2-5	.	CASSLSLRAEETQYF	TGCGCCAGCAGCTTGAGTTTAAGGGCAGAAGAGACCCAGTACTTC
many	TRBV7-2	TRBJ2-7	.	CASSSDRSTYEQYF	TGTGCCAGCAGCTCCGACAGGTCTACCTACGAGCAGTACTTC
many	TRBV20-1	TRBJ2-5	TRBD2	CSARAGTSGNRETQYF	TGCAGTGCTAGGGCCGGGACTAGCGGGAATCGAGAGACCCAGTACTTC
few	TRBV3-1	TRBJ1-1	.	CASSQGHKKNTEAFF	TGTGCCAGCAGCCAAGGGCACAAAAAGAACACTGAAGCTTTCTTT
many	TRBV9	TRBJ2-3	TRBD2	CASSPGTSARGIDTQYF	TGTGCCAGCAGCCCAGGGACTAGCGCAAGAGGTATAGATACGCAGTATTTT
many	TRBV7-8	TRBJ2-3	TRBD2	CASSSQTSGYGDTQYF	TGTGCCAGCAGCTCACAGACTAGCGGGTATGGAGATACGCAGTATTTT
many	TRBV24-1	TRBJ2-1	TRBD1	CATSGTGTGLFNEQFF	TGTGCCACCAGTGGCACCGGGACAGGGCTTTTCAATGAGCAGTTCTTC
many	TRBV20-1	TRBJ2-2	.	CSASGPNTGELFF	TGCAGTGCTAGTGGTCCGAACACCGGGGAGCTGTTTTTT
many	TRBV15	TRBJ2-5	TRBD2	CATSRAGAGGKETQYF	TGTGCCACCAGCAGAGCAGGCGCGGGAGGTAAAGAGACCCAGTACTTC
many	TRBV4-1	TRBJ1-5	TRBD1	CASSAFGTGGNNQPQHF	TGCGCCAGCAGCGCCTTCGGGACAGGGGGAAACAATCAGCCCCAGCATTTT
many	TRBV20-1	TRBJ2-5	TRBD2	CSAYGLGGSEETQYF	TGCAGTGCTTACGGACTAGGCGGGAGTGAGGAGACCCAGTACTTC
.	TRBV7-8	TRBJ1-5	.	CASSLGGRNQPQHF	TGTGCCAGCAGCTTAGGAGGGCGCAATCAGCCCCAGCATTTT
medium-sized	TRBV12-3/TRBV12-4	TRBJ1-5	.	CASRATARNQPQHF	TGTGCCAGCAGGGCGACAGCCCGCAATCAGCCCCAGCATTTT
many	TRBV20-1	TRBJ1-2	.	CSATTGQNYGYTF	TGCAGTGCAACAACCGGACAAAACTATGGCTACACCTTC
many	TRBV6-2/TRBV6-3	TRBJ2-3	TRBD2	CASSRTGGSGSTNTQYF	TGTGCCAGCAGCCGGACCGGGGGCAGCGGGAGCACTAATACGCAGTATTTT
many	TRBV20-1	TRBJ1-2	TRBD1	CSARGGQGESGYTF	TGCAGTGCTAGGGGAGGACAGGGAGAAAGCGGCTACACCTTC
.	TRBV25-1	TRBJ1-2	.	CASSEYPANYGYTF	TGTGCCAGCAGTGAATACCCAGCGAACTATGGCTACACCTTC